The 15 T cell receptor beta chains given below trace back to one sample, sequenced in a study of blood T cell repertoires in COVID-19. The table came from immunoSEQ multiplex PCR; TCRdb's copy has only in-frame clones and leaves some out. The sample has some 45,000 clones, 85% to 90% seen once. Sequencing was done on a sample of peripheral blood. The source is a human donor in a cohort sampled during active COVID-19.

The chain links TRBV6-5 to TRBJ2-5; a possible D gene is TRBD2 (5 bases). This CDR3 is 14 amino acids long. Germline V gene sequence: CDR1 MNHEY, CDR2 SVGAGI. With 2 bases removed from V and 4 bases from J, the gap between germline ends came to 11 bases. CDR3 sequence reads: CASSYGPSTETQYF. CDR3 DNA: TGTGCCAGCAGTTACGGTCCTAGCACAGAGACCCAGTACTTC.

The chain has TRBV6-5 and TRBJ2-1; 9 bases are a match to TRBD2. This CDR3 comprises 16 residues. Germline CDR1 reads MNHEY; CDR2 reads SVGAGI. V was clipped by 2 bases and J by 2 bases; unmatched bases: 4. CDR3 DNA: TGTGCCAGCAGTTACGCTGCGGGGGGGCCCTACAATGAGCAGTTCTTC. This gives the protein CASSYAAGGPYNEQFF.

CDR3 DNA sequence: TGTGCCAGTAGTACTGCGGCGGGGCCAGATACGCAGTATTTT. Its protein is CASSTAAGPDTQYF. The V and J genes are TRBV19 and TRBJ2-3, with TRBD2 as a possible D gene (6 bases). CDR1 LNHDA and CDR2 SQIVND come from the germline V gene (reference sequence). The CDR3 contains 14 residues. V dropped 4 bases and J dropped 4 bases, with 12 bases sitting between them.

J is TRBJ2-5 and V is TRBV7-2, with a possible D match to TRBD2 (6 bases). Trimming cost V 4 bases and J 5 bases, with 17 bases left between them. CDR1 is SGHTA and CDR2 is FQGNSA in the germline V gene. There are 15 residues in the CDR3. CDR3 coding DNA: TGTGCCAGCAGCTCCGGGGGACCCTCAAGGGAGACCCAGTACTTC. It codes for CASSSGGPSRETQYF.

V and J are TRBV4-2 and TRBJ2-3; 8 bases fit TRBD1. The V gene's germline CDR1 is LGHNA and CDR2 YNFKEQ. This CDR3 has 15 amino acids. The junction had 8 bases not matched to a gene; V was cut back by 3 bases and J by 6 bases. CDR3 DNA: TGTGCCAGCAGCCAGACAGGGGAAGGAGGCGATACGCAGTATTTT. Translation: CASSQTGEGGDTQYF.

This chain joins TRBV4-3 and TRBJ1-5, with TRBD1 as a possible D gene (5 bases). Trimming took off 0 bases at V and 7 bases at J, with 13 bases between the two ends. The germline gives CDR1 LGHNA, CDR2 YSLEER. This CDR3 has 15 amino acids. CDR3 amino acids: CASSQERGWEQPQHF. The CDR3 DNA reads as TGCGCCAGCAGCCAAGAAAGGGGCTGGGAACAGCCCCAGCATTTT.

This clone was observed once. The J gene is TRBJ2-2, the V gene TRBV5-4; D call uncertain. Trimming removed 6 bases at V and 4 bases at J, with 13 bases between. Germline V lookup: CDR1 SGHNT, CDR2 YYREEE (reference sequence). The CDR3 is 14 amino acids. CDR3 coding DNA: TGTGCCAGCAACTTTCATAGCCGCACCGGGGAGCTGTTTTTT. This gives the protein CASNFHSRTGELFF.

The rearrangement joins TRBV4-1 to TRBJ2-1; 9 nucleotides agree with TRBD2. Germline V gene data show CDR1 as MGHRA and CDR2 as YSYEKL. This CDR3 is built from 15 residues. V was pared by 5 bases and J by 1 base, with 3 bases of the junction left unmatched. CDR3 bases: TGCGCCAGCAGCTATAGCGGGGGATCCTACAATGAGCAGTTCTTC. Its translation is CASSYSGGSYNEQFF.

The V gene is TRBV19, the J gene TRBJ1-2; D gene ambiguous. CDR3 size: 12 residues. Germline CDR1 LNHDA, CDR2 SQIVND (reference sequence). V was clipped by 7 bases and J by 6 bases, with 12 bases between them. The CDR3 is CASKEGLDGYTF. CDR3 DNA sequence: TGTGCCAGTAAAGAGGGTCTCGATGGCTACACCTTC.

The chain combines TRBV2 with TRBJ1-4, with D possibly being TRBD1 (5 bases). Trimming cost V 4 bases and J 7 bases, with 10 bases left between them. Germline V gene lookup returns CDR1 SNHLY and CDR2 FYNNEI. This CDR3 is built from 13 residues. The CDR3 nucleotides read TGTGCCAGCAGTGGGGGCGCGAGTGAAAAACTGTTTTTT. Translated, it gives CASSGGASEKLFF.

V is TRBV6-1 and J is TRBJ2-7; TRBD2 matches at 13 bases. The CDR3 extends over 15 amino acids. From germline, CDR1 is MNHNS and CDR2 SASEGT. After removal of 2 bases from V and 2 bases from J, the junction contained 0 bases not matched to a gene. CDR3 sequence (DNA): TGTGCCAGCAGTGAAACTAGCGGGGGGGCCTACGAGCAGTACTTC. This gives the protein CASSETSGGAYEQYF.

By its share, this clone is large. The J gene is TRBJ2-7, the V gene TRBV5-1; 12 nucleotides align to TRBD2. The ends lost 1 base at V and 4 bases at J; junction bases unmatched: 3. From germline, CDR1 is SGHRS and CDR2 YFSETQ. CDR3 size: 15 residues. This chain's CDR3 is CASSLTSGGPYEQYF. Written as DNA, the CDR3 is TGCGCCAGCAGCTTGACTAGCGGGGGGCCTTACGAGCAGTACTTC.

The chain links TRBV7-6 to TRBJ2-2; tentatively, D is TRBD1 (5 bases). This CDR3 comprises 13 residues. V was shortened by 2 bases and J by 7 bases, with 8 bases between the two germline ends. Germline V gene sequence: CDR1 SGHVS, CDR2 FNYEAQ. The CDR3 DNA sequence: TGTGCCAGCAGCTTATCCCAGGGCGGGGAGCTGTTTTTT. Translated, it gives CASSLSQGGELFF.

The rearrangement links TRBV5-6 to TRBJ1-5, with a tentative D call TRBD1 (5 bases). Looked up from germline, CDR1 is SGHDT and CDR2 is YYEEEE. This CDR3 has 15 amino acids. Between the trimmed V and J ends, which lost 2 bases and 7 bases, there was a span of 16 bases. CDR3 coding DNA: TGTGCCAGCAGCTTAGGGGTGGGAGGTTGGCAGCCCCAGCATTTT. Protein sequence: CASSLGVGGWQPQHF.

The V gene is TRBV10-3, the J gene TRBJ2-7; TRBD1 matches 9 bases. V lost 2 bases and J lost 7; bases outside the gene matches: 9. This CDR3 comprises 15 residues. CDR1 ENHRY and CDR2 SYGVKD come from the germline V gene. This chain's CDR3 is CAISEEDRGQGEQYF. The DNA for the CDR3 is TGTGCCATCAGTGAGGAGGACAGGGGTCAGGGTGAGCAGTACTTC.